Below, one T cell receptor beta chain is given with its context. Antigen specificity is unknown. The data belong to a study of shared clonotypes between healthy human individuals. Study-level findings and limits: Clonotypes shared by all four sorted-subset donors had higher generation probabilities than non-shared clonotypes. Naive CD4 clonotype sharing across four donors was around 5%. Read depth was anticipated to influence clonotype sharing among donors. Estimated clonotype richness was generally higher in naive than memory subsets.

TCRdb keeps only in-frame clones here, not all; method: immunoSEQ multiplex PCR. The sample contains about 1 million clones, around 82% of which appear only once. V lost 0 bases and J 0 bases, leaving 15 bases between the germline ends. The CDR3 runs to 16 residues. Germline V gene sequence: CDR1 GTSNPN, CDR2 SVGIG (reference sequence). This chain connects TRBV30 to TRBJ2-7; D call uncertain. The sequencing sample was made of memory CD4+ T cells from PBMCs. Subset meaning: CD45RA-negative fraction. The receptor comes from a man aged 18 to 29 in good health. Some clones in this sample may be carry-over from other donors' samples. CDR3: CAWSVRLGFPSYEQYF. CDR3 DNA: TGTGCCTGGAGTGTACGTTTGGGGTTTCCCTCCTACGAGCAGTACTTC.